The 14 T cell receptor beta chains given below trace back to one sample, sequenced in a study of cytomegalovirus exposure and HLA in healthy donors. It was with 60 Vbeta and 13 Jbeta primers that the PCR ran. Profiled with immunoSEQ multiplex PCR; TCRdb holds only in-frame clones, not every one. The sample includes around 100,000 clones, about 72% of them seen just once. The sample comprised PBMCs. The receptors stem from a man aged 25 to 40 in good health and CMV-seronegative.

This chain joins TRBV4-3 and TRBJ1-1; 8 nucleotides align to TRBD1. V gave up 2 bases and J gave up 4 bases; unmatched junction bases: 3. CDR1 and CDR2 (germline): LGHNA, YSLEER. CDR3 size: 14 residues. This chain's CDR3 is CASSQNGQGTEAFF. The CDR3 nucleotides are TGCGCCAGCAGCCAAAATGGACAGGGCACTGAAGCTTTCTTT.

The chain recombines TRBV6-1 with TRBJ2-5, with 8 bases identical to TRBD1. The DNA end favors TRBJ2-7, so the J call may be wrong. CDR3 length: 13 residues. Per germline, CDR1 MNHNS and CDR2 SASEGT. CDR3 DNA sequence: TGTGCCAGCAGTGACAGGGGGCCCTACGAGCAGTACTTC. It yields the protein CASSDRGPYEQYF.

CDR3 DNA: TGCAGCGTCTACAGGGAGGGGACTGAAGCTTTCTTT. This encodes CSVYREGTEAFF. V gene TRBV29-1 combines with J gene TRBJ1-1; TRBD1 might be the D (6 bases). Trimming took 6 bases from V and 5 from J, leaving 13 bases between them. The CDR3 loop spans 12 amino acids. From germline, CDR1 is SQVTM and CDR2 ANQGSEA.

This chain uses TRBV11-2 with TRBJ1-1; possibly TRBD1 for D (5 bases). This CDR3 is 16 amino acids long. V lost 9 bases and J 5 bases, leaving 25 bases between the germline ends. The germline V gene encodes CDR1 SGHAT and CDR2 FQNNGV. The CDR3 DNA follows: TGTGCCAGTCGTGGGGCACGGCACAGCCTAGGGACTGAAGCTTTCTTT. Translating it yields CASRGARHSLGTEAFF.

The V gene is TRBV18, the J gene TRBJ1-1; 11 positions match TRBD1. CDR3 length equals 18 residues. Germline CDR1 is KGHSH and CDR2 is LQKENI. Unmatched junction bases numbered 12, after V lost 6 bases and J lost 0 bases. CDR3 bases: TGTGCCAGCTCGCAGGGGACAGGGGGGATGCTGATGAACACTGAAGCTTTCTTT. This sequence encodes CASSQGTGGMLMNTEAFF.

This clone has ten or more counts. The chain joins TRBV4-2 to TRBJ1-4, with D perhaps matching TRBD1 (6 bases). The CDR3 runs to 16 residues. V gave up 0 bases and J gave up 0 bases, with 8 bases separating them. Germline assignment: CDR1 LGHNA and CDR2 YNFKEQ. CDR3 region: CASSQEAGATNEKLFF. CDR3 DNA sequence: TGTGCCAGCAGCCAAGAGGCAGGGGCAACTAATGAAAAACTGTTTTTT.

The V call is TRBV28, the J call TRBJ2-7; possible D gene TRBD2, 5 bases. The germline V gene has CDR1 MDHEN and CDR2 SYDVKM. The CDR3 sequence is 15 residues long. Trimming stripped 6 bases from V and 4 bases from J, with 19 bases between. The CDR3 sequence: CASRPNLGRGYEQYF. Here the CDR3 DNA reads TGTGCCAGCAGGCCAAACCTTGGGAGAGGGTACGAGCAGTACTTC. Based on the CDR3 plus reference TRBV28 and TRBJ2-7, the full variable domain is DVKVTQSSRYLVKRTGEKVFLECVQDMDHENMFWYRQDPGLGLRLIYFSYDVKMKEKGDIPEGYSVSREKKERFSLILESASTNQTSMYLCASRPNLGRGYEQYFGPGTRLTVT.

The CDR3 nucleotides are TGTGCCAGCAGTACTCGGGACAGGGGGCACACTGAAGCTTTCTTT. It codes for CASSTRDRGHTEAFF. The genes are TRBV25-1 and TRBJ1-1; TRBD1 agrees at 12 bases. In germline, CDR1 is MGHDK, CDR2 SYGVNS. This CDR3 has 15 amino acids. V trimming: 5 bases; J trimming: 3 bases; junction bases outside the gene matches: 4.

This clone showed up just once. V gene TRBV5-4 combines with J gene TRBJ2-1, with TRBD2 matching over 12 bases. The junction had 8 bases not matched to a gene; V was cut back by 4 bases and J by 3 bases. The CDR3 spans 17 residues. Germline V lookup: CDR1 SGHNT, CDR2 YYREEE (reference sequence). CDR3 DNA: TGTGCCAGCAGCCTAGGACTAGCGGGAAGGGTCTACAATGAGCAGTTCTTC. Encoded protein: CASSLGLAGRVYNEQFF.

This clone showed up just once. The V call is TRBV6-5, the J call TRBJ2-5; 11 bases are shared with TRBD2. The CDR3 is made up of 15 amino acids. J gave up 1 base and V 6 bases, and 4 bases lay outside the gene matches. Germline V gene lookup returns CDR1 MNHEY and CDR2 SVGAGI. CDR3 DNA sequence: TGTGCCAGCAGCCGACTAGCGGGAAGCCAAGAGACCCAGTACTTC. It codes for CASSRLAGSQETQYF.

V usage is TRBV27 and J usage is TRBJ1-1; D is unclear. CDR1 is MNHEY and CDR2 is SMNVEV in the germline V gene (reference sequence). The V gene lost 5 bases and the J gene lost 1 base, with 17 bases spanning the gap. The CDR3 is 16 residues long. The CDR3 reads CASSPLEVGWNTEAFF. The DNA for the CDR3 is TGTGCCAGCAGTCCCCTGGAAGTGGGCTGGAACACTGAAGCTTTCTTT.

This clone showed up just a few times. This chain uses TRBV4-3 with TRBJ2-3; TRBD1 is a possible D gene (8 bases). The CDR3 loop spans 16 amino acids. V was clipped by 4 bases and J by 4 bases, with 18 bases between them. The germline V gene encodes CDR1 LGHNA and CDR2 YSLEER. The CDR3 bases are TGCGCCAGCAGCCGAAACAGGGGGGGAGAGGCAGATACGCAGTATTTT. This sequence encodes CASSRNRGGEADTQYF.

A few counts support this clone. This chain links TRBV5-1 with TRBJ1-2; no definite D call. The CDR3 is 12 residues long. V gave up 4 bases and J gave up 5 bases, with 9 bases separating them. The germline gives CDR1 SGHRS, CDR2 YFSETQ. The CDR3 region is CASSETSYGYTF. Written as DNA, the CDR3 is TGCGCCAGCAGCGAGACATCGTATGGCTACACCTTC.

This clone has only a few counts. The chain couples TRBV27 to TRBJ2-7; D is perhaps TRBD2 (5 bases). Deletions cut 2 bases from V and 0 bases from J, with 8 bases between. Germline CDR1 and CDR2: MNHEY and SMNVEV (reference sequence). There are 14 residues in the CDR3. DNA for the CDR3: TGTGCCAGCAGTTTAAAAGGGAGCTCCTACGAGCAGTACTTC. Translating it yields CASSLKGSSYEQYF.